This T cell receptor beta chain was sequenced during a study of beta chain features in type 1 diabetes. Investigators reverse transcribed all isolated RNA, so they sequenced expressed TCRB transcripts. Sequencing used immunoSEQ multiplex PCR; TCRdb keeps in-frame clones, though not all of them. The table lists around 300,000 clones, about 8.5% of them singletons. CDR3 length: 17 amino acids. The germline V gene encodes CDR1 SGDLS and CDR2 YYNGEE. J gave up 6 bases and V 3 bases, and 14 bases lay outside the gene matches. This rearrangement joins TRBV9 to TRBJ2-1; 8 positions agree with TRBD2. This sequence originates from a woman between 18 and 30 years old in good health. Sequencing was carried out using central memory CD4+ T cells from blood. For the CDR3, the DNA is TGTGCCAGCAGCGCCGCCCCGGGACTAGAGGGGGTCAATGAGCAGTTCTTC. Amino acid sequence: CASSAAPGLEGVNEQFF.